These 21 T cell receptor beta chains were all obtained from the same sample, sequenced in a study of cytomegalovirus exposure and HLA in healthy donors. Produced via immunoSEQ multiplex PCR; TCRdb's table is partial and in-frame only. The sample includes 200,000 to 250,000 clones, around 86% seen only once; the top ten take 2%. The sequenced sample consisted of PBMCs. The receptors derive from a young woman in good health and CMV-seropositive.

J is TRBJ2-2 and V is TRBV2; perhaps TRBD1 as D (6 bases). The germline V and J ends were trimmed by 0 bases and 6 bases, with 11 bases remaining between them. This CDR3 region has 15 residues. CDR1 is SNHLY and CDR2 is FYNNEI in the germline V gene. The CDR3 DNA reads TGTGCCAGCAGTGAAGCTCCAGGGGCCGCCGGGGAGCTGTTTTTT. It encodes CASSEAPGAAGELFF.

This clone appeared many times. This chain connects TRBV6-4 to TRBJ1-1; D remains ambiguous. V lost 3 bases, J lost 1 base, and 6 bases lay in between. Germline loops: CDR1 MRHNA, CDR2 SNTAGT. This CDR3 comprises 13 residues. CDR3 sequence (DNA): TGTGCCAGCAGTGAACGGGGGAACACTGAAGCTTTCTTT. Residues: CASSERGNTEAFF.

This chain connects TRBV27 to TRBJ2-1; D remains unclear. This CDR3 has 15 amino acids. Between the trimmed V and J ends, which lost 6 bases and 2 bases, there was a span of 14 bases. In germline, CDR1 is MNHEY, CDR2 SMNVEV (reference sequence). CDR3 in DNA: TGTGCCAGCAGCGTTTCCCCTACCGCCTACAATGAGCAGTTCTTC. Amino acid sequence: CASSVSPTAYNEQFF.

This chain connects TRBV28 to TRBJ1-5; D might be TRBD1 (5 bases). CDR1 is MDHEN and CDR2 is SYDVKM in the germline V gene. CDR3 length: 16 amino acids. Trimming removed 7 bases at V and 2 bases at J, with 18 bases between. The CDR3: CASKPPTGVGNQPQHF. The DNA of the CDR3 is TGTGCCAGCAAACCCCCAACAGGCGTGGGCAATCAGCCCCAGCATTTT. Variable domain in full (rest from reference TRBV28 and TRBJ1-5): DVKVTQSSRYLVKRTGEKVFLECVQDMDHENMFWYRQDPGLGLRLIYFSYDVKMKEKGDIPEGYSVSREKKERFSLILESASTNQTSMYLCASKPPTGVGNQPQHFGDGTRLSIL.

This sequence joins TRBV10-3 and TRBJ1-5, with 10 nucleotides matching TRBD1. The CDR3 runs to 15 residues. The trim removed 3 bases at V and 2 bases at J, leaving 1 base unmatched. Germline-derived CDR1 and CDR2 are ENHRY and SYGVKD. The CDR3 protein is CAISDGTGGNQPQHF. The DNA for the CDR3 is TGTGCCATCAGTGATGGGACAGGGGGCAATCAGCCCCAGCATTTT.

The V call is TRBV19, the J call TRBJ2-7, with TRBD2 as a possible D gene (5 bases). Trimming left V 3 bases short and J 0 bases short, with 12 bases between. Germline assignment: CDR1 LNHDA and CDR2 SQIVND (reference sequence). The CDR3 has 15 residues. CDR3 sequence: CASSIAGLSSYEQYF. CDR3 bases: TGTGCCAGTAGTATTGCCGGACTCAGCTCCTACGAGCAGTACTTC.

The table lists this clone with a few counts. The chain carries TRBV9 and TRBJ2-7, with 9 bases matching TRBD1. Germline V CDR1 and CDR2: SGDLS, YYNGEE. CDR3 length: 15 amino acids. The J segment lost 3 bases and the V segment lost 0 bases, leaving 4 bases of the junction unmatched. CDR3: CASSVDWTGVYEQYF. As DNA, the CDR3 is TGTGCCAGCAGCGTAGACTGGACAGGGGTCTACGAGCAGTACTTC.

The V and J genes are TRBV6-4 and TRBJ1-1, with 8 bases that match TRBD1. Unmatched junction bases numbered 4, after V lost 4 bases and J lost 3 bases. This CDR3 has 14 amino acids. Germline V lookup: CDR1 MRHNA, CDR2 SNTAGT. Here the CDR3 reads CASSATGAHTEAFF. CDR3 coding DNA: TGTGCCAGCAGTGCGACAGGGGCTCACACTGAAGCTTTCTTT.

This chain connects TRBV20-1 to TRBJ2-1; D remains ambiguous. V was shortened by 5 bases and J by 8 bases, with 10 bases between the two germline ends. Germline assignment: CDR1 DFQATT and CDR2 SNEGSKA (reference sequence). This CDR3 region has 11 residues. The DNA of the CDR3 is TGCAGTGCTCCCGTGGGCTATGAGCAGTTCTTC. Translated, it gives CSAPVGYEQFF.

The chain uses TRBV30 and TRBJ2-2; tentatively, D is TRBD2 (5 bases). The CDR3 has 14 residues. V lost 3 bases to trimming and J lost 1 base, with 9 bases between them. Germline CDR1 GTSNPN, CDR2 SVGIG (reference sequence). The CDR3 sequence: CAWRYSENTGELFF. As DNA, the CDR3 is TGTGCCTGGAGGTATAGCGAGAACACCGGGGAGCTGTTTTTT.

The gene calls are TRBV6-5 and TRBJ2-7; 9 nucleotides match TRBD1. This CDR3 is built from 15 residues. Germline CDR1 and CDR2: MNHEY and SVGAGI. The ends lost 6 bases at V and 4 bases at J; junction bases unmatched: 10. As DNA, the CDR3 is TGTGCCAGCAGAATCACCGGGACAGGGATGTACGAGCAGTACTTC. This encodes CASRITGTGMYEQYF.

Only a few counts were recorded for this clone. The gene calls are TRBV10-3 and TRBJ1-2; perhaps TRBD1 as D (5 bases). The CDR3 covers 13 residues. V was trimmed by 3 bases and J by 3 bases, leaving 8 bases between them. Per germline, CDR1 ENHRY and CDR2 SYGVKD. The CDR3 is CAISDGGDYGYTF. The CDR3 DNA reads as TGTGCCATCAGTGATGGAGGGGACTATGGCTACACCTTC.

V gene TRBV18 combines with J gene TRBJ1-2; 8 bases fit TRBD1. Germline V gene data show CDR1 as KGHSH and CDR2 as LQKENI. The CDR3 totals 14 residues. Trimming took 3 bases from V and 5 from J; bases not matched to a gene: 5. CDR3 protein: CASSPPGQEYGYTF. CDR3 bases: TGTGCCAGCTCACCCCCGGGACAGGAATATGGCTACACCTTC.

The V gene is TRBV28, the J gene TRBJ1-3; the D gene is possibly TRBD1 (6 bases). The CDR3 is 13 amino acids. Germline V gives CDR1 MDHEN, CDR2 SYDVKM. The ends were cut back, 7 bases at V and 15 bases at J, with 22 bases in the middle. The CDR3 DNA sequence: TGTGCCAGCACTTCTTCCGACAGGCCCCTCGAATATTTT. Amino acid sequence: CASTSSDRPLEYF.

The chain combines TRBV5-6 with TRBJ2-3; 10 bases are a match to TRBD1. CDR1 is SGHDT, CDR2 YYEEEE, per germline. J lost 5 bases, V lost 3 bases, and 9 bases had no gene match. The length of the CDR3 is 16 residues. CDR3 nucleotides: TGTGCCAGCAGCTCCATTGACAGGGGGCAAGGAGATACGCAGTATTTT. It translates to CASSSIDRGQGDTQYF.

The CDR3 DNA reads TGTGCCAGCAGCTACCTCTCGGGGGGAAGCAATCAGCCCCAGCATTTT. It codes for CASSYLSGGSNQPQHF. This chain connects TRBV28 to TRBJ1-5, with D possibly being TRBD1 (5 bases). The CDR3 runs 16 residues. The germline V and J ends were trimmed by 6 bases and 1 base, with 16 bases remaining between them. Germline V gene lookup returns CDR1 MDHEN and CDR2 SYDVKM.

In nucleotides, the CDR3 is TGTGCCAGCTCACCCTTTACTAGCGAACTAACCTACGAGCAGTACTTC. Protein product: CASSPFTSELTYEQYF. This sequence joins TRBV18 and TRBJ2-7; TRBD2 aligns across 7 bases. CDR1 KGHSH and CDR2 LQKENI come from the germline V gene. The length of the CDR3 is 16 residues. V gave up 3 bases and J gave up 2 bases; unmatched junction bases: 10.

The chain couples TRBV27 to TRBJ2-2, with a possible D match to TRBD2 (5 bases). Germline-derived CDR1 and CDR2 are MNHEY and SMNVEV (reference sequence). Deletions cut 2 bases from V and 0 bases from J, with 10 bases between. The CDR3 contains 16 residues. CDR3 DNA: TGTGCCAGCAGTTTACTTACTAGAACGAACACCGGGGAGCTGTTTTTT. It encodes CASSLLTRTNTGELFF.

The chain links TRBV6-1 to TRBJ2-1, with 13 bases fitting TRBD2. CDR1 MNHNS and CDR2 SASEGT come from the germline V gene. V was pared by 6 bases and J by 8 bases, with 1 base of the junction left unmatched. This CDR3 region has 13 residues. CDR3 amino acids: CASRLAGGDEQFF. The CDR3 region has the DNA TGTGCCAGCAGACTAGCGGGAGGGGATGAGCAGTTCTTC.

The CDR3 spells CASSLGDRRDTEAFF. Written as DNA, the CDR3 is TGCGCCAGCAGTTTAGGGGACAGACGCGACACTGAAGCTTTCTTT. V is TRBV5-1 and J is TRBJ1-1; 7 nucleotides align to TRBD1. With 5 bases clipped from V and 3 bases from J, the junction kept 10 bases outside the gene matches. This CDR3 is built from 15 residues. In germline, CDR1 is SGHRS, CDR2 YFSETQ.

The chain has TRBV6-5 and TRBJ1-3; no clear D. V was shortened by 3 bases and J by 0 bases, with 9 bases between the two germline ends. The CDR3 covers 15 residues. From germline, CDR1 is MNHEY and CDR2 SVGAGI. CDR3 in DNA: TGTGCCAGCAGTTATAGCTTACCCTCTGGAAACACCATATATTTT. This codes for CASSYSLPSGNTIYF.